This TCR beta chain was retrieved from a study of shared clonotypes between healthy human individuals (TCRdb year 2020). Regarding the complete study: The cohort comprised a couple of women and a few men aged 18 to 49 years. For each donor, three plates each were used for CD4 naive and CD4 memory, two plates were used for CD8 naive, and one plate was used for CD8 memory. Leukapheresis yielded between about 0.9 and 9 billion PBMCs per donor. Blood TCR repertoires of a handful of healthy adults were deeply sequenced to estimate repertoire size and the extent of clonotype sharing between individuals. Different laboratories and diverse techniques were used to prepare libraries and sequence TCR repertoires, to increase sequencing depth and limit assay-specific biases.

Concerning this clone: This receptor's antigen is unknown. Nothing much larger sits one base from this clone, and base qualities are not available.

TCR CDR3 regions were amplified from genomic DNA by multiplex PCR using the deep immunoSEQ assay. Extracted genomic DNA from each cell subset was distributed evenly across all wells of several immunoSEQ 96-well plates, and each plate was treated as a replicate. For sorted subsets, roughly 200 ng of genomic DNA, equivalent to roughly 30,000 T cell genomes, went into each replicate PCR. The purified libraries were quantified using a Qubit 3.0 fluorometer, sized with a Bioanalyzer 2100, and then quantified again using the KAPA Library Quantification kit. A separate single-read 150-cycle Illumina NextSeq 550 flow cell was used to sequence each immunoSEQ 96-well plate. The original pipeline was this. The immunoSEQ output contained only junctional sequences without quality scores, so filtering could not match that applied to full-length reads. Sequences were annotated with PyIR, a Python wrapper for IgBLAST v1.9, and V/J genes and CDR3 were assigned using IMGT germline references. Reads were removed for weak V/J assignments (E-value above 1e-6), missing CDR3, stop codons, out-of-frame junctions, or ambiguous translated residues. V3J clonotypes were defined as sequences sharing the same inferred V gene, J gene, and CDR3 amino acid sequence. Percentage overlap between repertoires was computed as shared unique clonotypes divided by the size of the smaller repertoire. RTK rarefaction, the Chao1 estimator, and Recon v2.1 estimates of unobserved clonotypes were used to assess repertoire richness. OLGA was used to compute generation probabilities for all TCRbeta clonotypes that the gDNA method yielded from a handful of donors. This immuneACCESS table, as held by TCRdb, lists in-frame sequences with V and J called but not all clones. Of the missing ones, under half trace to an unresolved V gene in checked studies; the others have no known cause. That table supplies the V and J calls and clone size; D and trimming were determined from the DNA. Present in this sample are a few million clones, 85% to 95% of which were seen just once. Of the sample, 0.37% is held by the ten largest clones.

The donors were healthy, HIV-negative adults who had no recently reported acute infections or vaccinations. Only Caucasian adults living in Nashville, Tennessee, USA were represented among the donors. Magnetic negative selection was used to enrich CD4+ T cells, after which naive cells were positively selected on CD45RA and the negative fraction became the memory subset. After blood collection by leukapheresis, PBMCs were isolated using Ficoll-Histopaque density gradient centrifugation and then cryopreserved in the vapor phase of liquid nitrogen. Analytical flow cytometry was used to check the purity and quantity of every magnetically sorted T cell population. Each sorted fraction had its genomic DNA isolated and then quantified by UV absorbance on a Nanodrop 2000c. Study-wide conclusions, independent of this receptor: Estimated clonotype richness was generally larger for naive than for memory subsets. Higher generation probabilities were observed for clonotypes shared by all four sorted-subset donors than for non-shared clonotypes. Sharing across several donors was observed for roughly 5% of naive CD4, over 3% of naive CD8, 2% to 2.5% of memory CD4, and about 0.4% of memory CD8 clonotypes. The small number of donors limited the genetic and exposure-history diversity represented. Rarefaction of sorted-subset datasets indicated incomplete sequencing despite the large sequencing depth. Pairwise subsampling led to the expectation that sequencing depth would affect the degree of clonotype sharing among donors. Sampling was limited to blood, and TCR repertoires in tissue likely differ from TCR repertoires in blood.

The specimen was naive CD4+ T cells from PBMCs. The sample's cell subset or site label, decoded: CD45RA+ positively selected. This receptor was taken from a man between 18 and 29 years old in good health. Some clones in this sample may be carry-over from other donors' samples.

CDR3 loop: CSAPTSFEQFF. The bases are TGCAGTGCGCCGACTAGTTTTGAGCAGTTCTTC. The rearranged chain carries TRBV20-1 and TRBJ2-1, and TRBD2 may be the D gene, going by 6 matching bases. V drops 6 bases and J drops 9 bases, leaving 12 bases in between. Reading the germline V gene (reference sequence) gives CDR1 DFQATT and CDR2 SNEGSKA. From its cysteine to its phenylalanine, the CDR3 spans 11 amino acids. The CDR3 DNA has 33 bases and is translated from base 1.